The 25 T cell receptor beta chains presented below share a single source sample, sequenced in a study of vaccination and CD4 T cells after COVID-19. Which antigens these TCRs recognize remains unknown. The treatment was: approximately 9-day PBMC culture with coronavirus spike peptide pools or control peptides (ViraFEST assay). CD4+ T cells that had been cultured provided DNA sequenced with the Oncomine TCR Beta short-read assay. In TCRdb, the PCR reads were re-called with MiXCR into one record per CDR3 protein. This table has about 14,000 distinct CDR3 sequences, around 60% appearing once. The specimen was CD4+ T cells from blood, cultured in vitro. The receptors stem from a human donor who had recovered from COVID-19.

The gene calls are TRBV10-2 and TRBJ1-5; possible D gene TRBD1, 6 bases. The CDR3 totals 12 residues. Germline V gene lookup returns CDR1 WSHSY and CDR2 SAAADI. Trimming stripped 8 bases from V and 7 bases from J, with 12 bases between. The CDR3: CASCNREQPQHF. The CDR3 DNA reads TGCGCCAGCTGCAACAGGGAACAGCCCCAGCATTTT.

The rearrangement joins TRBV7-9 to TRBJ1-1; D gene uncertain. CDR1 is SEHNR, CDR2 FQNEAQ, per germline (reference sequence). This CDR3 region has 12 residues. V lost 5 bases and J lost 1, with 5 bases in between. The DNA of the CDR3 is TGTGCCAGCAGCCCCCGGAACACTGAAGCTTTCTTT. Translated, it gives CASSPRNTEAFF.

The rearrangement uses TRBV20-1 and TRBJ2-3, with TRBD2 identical over 8 bases. Looked up from germline, CDR1 is DFQATT and CDR2 is SNEGSKA (reference sequence). Germline trimming cut 2 bases from V and 2 bases from J; bases unmatched to any gene: 6. CDR3 length: 15 residues. The CDR3: CSARTSGRYTDTQYF. The CDR3 DNA reads as TGCAGTGCTAGAACCAGCGGGAGATACACAGATACGCAGTATTTT.

This chain joins TRBV10-3 and TRBJ1-2, with D tentatively TRBD1 (6 bases). CDR1 and CDR2 (germline): ENHRY, SYGVKD. V lost 2 bases and J lost 4, with 11 bases in between. This CDR3 is 14 amino acids long. In nucleotides, the CDR3 is TGTGCCATCAGTGAGCGGGGGGCGGCCTATGGCTACACCTTC. Residues: CAISERGAAYGYTF.

The V call is TRBV2, the J call TRBJ1-5; D is uncertain. The CDR3 consists of 14 residues. In germline, CDR1 is SNHLY, CDR2 FYNNEI. The V end lost 4 bases, the J end lost 5 bases, and 12 bases lay between the germline ends. The CDR3 sequence: CASSALPGDQPQHF. The CDR3 DNA sequence: TGTGCCAGCAGTGCGCTTCCGGGAGATCAGCCCCAGCATTTT.

This clonotype is a singleton in its sample. The chain recombines TRBV6-1 with TRBJ1-1; the D is unclear. The length of the CDR3 is 13 residues. Germline V gene sequence: CDR1 MNHNS, CDR2 SASEGT. Trimming removed 2 bases at V and 4 bases at J, with 8 bases between. The CDR3 coding sequence is TGTGCCAGCAGTGAATTAGGAGGCACTGAAGCTTTCTTT. The encoded protein is CASSELGGTEAFF.

This clonotype has just a few counts. V gene TRBV30 combines with J gene TRBJ1-2; the D gene is possibly TRBD1 (6 bases). With 4 bases removed from V and 0 bases from J, the gap between germline ends came to 12 bases. CDR3 length: 14 residues. Germline V gives CDR1 GTSNPN, CDR2 SVGIG (reference sequence). The CDR3 region has the DNA TGTGCCTGGACGGGACAAGAAGCTAACTATGGCTACACCTTC. Protein sequence: CAWTGQEANYGYTF.

This chain connects TRBV19 to TRBJ2-1; no definite D call. CDR3 size: 14 residues. From germline, CDR1 is LNHDA and CDR2 SQIVND (reference sequence). Deletions cut 5 bases from V and 4 bases from J, with 12 bases between. CDR3 DNA sequence: TGTGCCAGTAGTCCTTTGGCGGTTTACAATGAGCAGTTCTTC. Translating gives CASSPLAVYNEQFF.

Only a few counts were recorded for this clonotype. The chain uses TRBV21-1 and TRBJ1-5; the table's D call TRBD1 went unverified against the DNA. TRBV21-1 corresponds to a pseudogene. The CDR3 loop spans 16 amino acids. CDR3 sequence: CASSKADRVLIWAQHF. DNA of the CDR3: TGTGCCAGCAGCAAAGCTGACAGGGTTTTAATTTGGGCCCAGCATTTT.

The chain joins TRBV27 to TRBJ2-2, with unresolved D. The CDR3 spans 14 residues. V shed 2 bases and J shed 3 bases, with 7 bases lying between them. The germline V gene has CDR1 MNHEY and CDR2 SMNVEV (reference sequence). CDR3 sequence: CASSLGQHTGELFF. CDR3 DNA: TGTGCCAGCAGTTTAGGTCAGCACACCGGGGAGCTGTTTTTT.

This clonotype was seen more than once but under ten times. This chain joins TRBV7-2 and TRBJ2-2; 8 nucleotides agree with TRBD1. The CDR3 covers 17 residues. The junction had 12 bases not matched to a gene; V was cut back by 1 base and J by 8 bases. Germline loops: CDR1 SGHTA, CDR2 FQGNSA. The CDR3 reads CASSLVAGGAGRGELFF. Here the CDR3 DNA reads TGTGCCAGCAGCTTAGTAGCAGGGGGCGCAGGACGAGGGGAGCTGTTTTTT.

V and J are TRBV25-1 and TRBJ2-5; 9 nucleotides agree with TRBD2. V dropped 3 bases and J dropped 5; count of bases not matched to a gene: 7. CDR3 size: 15 residues. CDR1 is MGHDK and CDR2 is SYGVNS in the germline V gene. The CDR3 protein is CASSDWREGGETQYF. The CDR3 DNA reads as TGTGCCAGCAGTGACTGGCGGGAGGGAGGGGAGACCCAGTACTTC.

The genes are TRBV20-1 and TRBJ2-5; TRBD1 matches 8 bases. V was pared by 5 bases and J by 9 bases, with 11 bases of the junction left unmatched. CDR3 size: 13 residues. Germline V lookup: CDR1 DFQATT, CDR2 SNEGSKA (reference sequence). The CDR3, as DNA: TGCAGTGCTTCCCCGGGACGGGGACAGGCCCAGTACTTC. Amino acid sequence: CSASPGRGQAQYF.

V usage is TRBV20-1 and J usage is TRBJ2-5; 10 positions agree with TRBD2. The CDR3 is made up of 15 amino acids. The germline gives CDR1 DFQATT, CDR2 SNEGSKA (reference sequence). Trimming at V came to 1 base and at J to 5 bases, leaving 7 bases not matched to a gene. DNA for the CDR3: TGCAGTGCTAGAGTAGCAGCGGGAGGGTTGGAGACCCAGTACTTC. This gives the protein CSARVAAGGLETQYF.

V usage is TRBV12-3 or TRBV12-4 and J usage is TRBJ1-5; 8 bases align to TRBD1. V gave up 3 bases and J gave up 5 bases; unmatched junction bases: 3. This CDR3 has 14 amino acids. The CDR3: CASSFSGGDQPQHF. CDR3 sequence (DNA): TGTGCCAGCAGTTTTTCAGGGGGCGATCAGCCCCAGCATTTT.

The chain has TRBV27 and TRBJ1-6; 11 nucleotides agree with TRBD1. V was clipped by 2 bases and J by 11 bases; unmatched bases: 5. The CDR3 contains 15 residues. Germline V CDR1 and CDR2: MNHEY, SMNVEV (reference sequence). The CDR3 bases are TGTGCCAGCAGTTTAAGGACAGGGGGCAAGACACCCCTCCACTTT. Its protein product is CASSLRTGGKTPLHF.

V usage is TRBV15 and J usage is TRBJ2-7, with 8 bases that match TRBD1. V lost 1 base, J lost 2 bases, and 4 bases stayed unmatched. The germline CDR1 and CDR2 sequences are LNHNV and YYDKDF (reference sequence). The CDR3 extends over 15 amino acids. Here the CDR3 DNA reads TGTGCCACCAGCAGAGGACAGGGGCCAACCTACGAGCAGTACTTC. Its translation is CATSRGQGPTYEQYF.

This chain links TRBV18 with TRBJ1-5, with a tentative D call TRBD1 (5 bases). Trimming pared 2 bases from V and 7 bases from J, leaving 18 bases between. CDR1 is KGHSH, CDR2 LQKENI, per germline. The CDR3 is made up of 16 amino acids. The CDR3 spells CASSPWGTGTGQPQHF. In DNA, the CDR3 is TGTGCCAGCTCACCATGGGGGACGGGGACGGGGCAGCCCCAGCATTTT.

This clonotype was counted a few times. The chain employs TRBV15 and TRBJ2-5; TRBD2 aligns across 14 bases. Unmatched junction bases numbered 1, after V lost 1 base and J lost 3 bases. Per germline, CDR1 LNHNV and CDR2 YYDKDF (reference sequence). The CDR3 is made up of 16 amino acids. CDR3 nucleotide sequence: TGTGCCACCAGCAGAGGGGGACTAGCGGGAGAAGAGACCCAGTACTTC. Protein sequence: CATSRGGLAGEETQYF.

This clonotype has more than one count but fewer than ten. The genes are TRBV6-2 or TRBV6-3 and TRBJ1-5, with D perhaps matching TRBD1 (5 bases). CDR1 MNHEY and CDR2 SVGEGT come from the germline V gene. The V end was cut by 4 bases, the J end by 7 bases, with 11 bases between. CDR3 length: 13 amino acids. CDR3 residues: CASSSTGDQPQHF. Here the CDR3 DNA reads TGTGCCAGCAGTTCTACAGGAGACCAGCCCCAGCATTTT.

CDR3 protein: CASSELGTSSYNEQFF. The CDR3 region has the DNA TGTGCCAGCAGTGAATTAGGGACTAGCTCCTACAATGAGCAGTTCTTC. The chain has TRBV25-1 and TRBJ2-1, with 8 bases that match TRBD2. Looked up from germline, CDR1 is MGHDK and CDR2 is SYGVNS. V lost 1 base to trimming and J lost 0 bases; unmatched junction nucleotides: 2. This CDR3 is 16 amino acids long.

This chain connects TRBV7-9 to TRBJ1-1; 7 bases line up with TRBD1. V was clipped by 0 bases and J by 1 base; unmatched bases: 2. The germline CDR1 and CDR2 sequences are SEHNR and FQNEAQ (reference sequence). The CDR3 length is 15 residues. CDR3 DNA sequence: TGTGCCAGCAGCTTAGCATGGGACAGGAACACTGAAGCTTTCTTT. It translates to CASSLAWDRNTEAFF.

The gene calls are TRBV10-3 and TRBJ2-1; perhaps TRBD1 as D (6 bases). CDR1 and CDR2 from the germline V gene are ENHRY and SYGVKD. Trimming cost V 7 bases and J 4 bases, with 11 bases left between them. The CDR3 spans 13 residues. This chain's CDR3 is CAIKGQLYNEQFF. CDR3 nucleotide sequence: TGTGCCATCAAGGGACAATTATACAATGAGCAGTTCTTC.

This rearrangement joins TRBV10-3 to TRBJ2-7; 8 bases map to TRBD1. The CDR3 has 13 residues. Germline V gene sequence: CDR1 ENHRY, CDR2 SYGVKD. The ends lost 6 bases at V and 4 bases at J; junction bases unmatched: 5. CDR3 protein: CAIRTGQAYEQYF. CDR3 bases: TGTGCCATCAGAACGGGACAGGCATACGAGCAGTACTTC.

CDR3 amino acids: CSVEIAGGTDTQYF. The CDR3 region has the DNA TGCAGCGTTGAAATAGCGGGAGGGACAGATACGCAGTATTTT. V gene TRBV29-1 combines with J gene TRBJ2-3; TRBD2 aligns across 11 bases. The CDR3 spans 14 residues. Per the germline V gene, CDR1 is SQVTM and CDR2 is ANQGSEA. The V segment lost 2 bases and the J segment 3 bases; nucleotides outside the gene matches: 1.